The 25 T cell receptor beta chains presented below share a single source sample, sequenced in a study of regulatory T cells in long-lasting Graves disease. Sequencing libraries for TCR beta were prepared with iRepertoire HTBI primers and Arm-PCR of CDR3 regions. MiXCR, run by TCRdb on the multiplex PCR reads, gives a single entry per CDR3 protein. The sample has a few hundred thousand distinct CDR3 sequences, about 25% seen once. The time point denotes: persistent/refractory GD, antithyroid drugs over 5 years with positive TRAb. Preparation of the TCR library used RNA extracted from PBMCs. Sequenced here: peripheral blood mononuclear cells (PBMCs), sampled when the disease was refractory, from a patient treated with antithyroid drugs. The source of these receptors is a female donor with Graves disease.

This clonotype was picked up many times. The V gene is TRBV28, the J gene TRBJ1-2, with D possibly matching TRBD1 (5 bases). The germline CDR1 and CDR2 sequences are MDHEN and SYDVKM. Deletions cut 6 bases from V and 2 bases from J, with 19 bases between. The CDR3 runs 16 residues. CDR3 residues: CASRLVDKGGNYGYTF. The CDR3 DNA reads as TGTGCCAGCAGACTCGTGGACAAGGGTGGGAACTATGGCTACACCTTC.

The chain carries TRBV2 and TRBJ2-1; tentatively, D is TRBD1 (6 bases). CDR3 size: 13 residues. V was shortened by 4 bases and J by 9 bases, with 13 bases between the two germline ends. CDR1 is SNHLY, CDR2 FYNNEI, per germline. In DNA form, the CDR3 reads TGTGCCAGCAGTGGGATCTTACAGGGTGAGCAGTTCTTC. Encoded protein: CASSGILQGEQFF.

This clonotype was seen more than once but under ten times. The CDR3 reads CSARDVWRGSEKLFF. In nucleotides, the CDR3 is TGCAGTGCTAGAGACGTTTGGAGGGGAAGTGAAAAACTGTTTTTT. This chain joins TRBV20-1 and TRBJ1-4; a possible D gene is TRBD1 (5 bases). Deletions cut 0 bases from V and 7 bases from J, with 15 bases between. CDR1 and CDR2 from the germline V gene are DFQATT and SNEGSKA (reference sequence). The CDR3 has 15 amino acids.

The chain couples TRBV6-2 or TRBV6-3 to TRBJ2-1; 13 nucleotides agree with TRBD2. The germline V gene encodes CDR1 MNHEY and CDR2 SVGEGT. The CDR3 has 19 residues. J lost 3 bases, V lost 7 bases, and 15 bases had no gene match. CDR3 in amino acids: CASNRPFGTSGNLYNEQFF. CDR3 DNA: TGTGCCAGCAACCGACCGTTCGGGACTAGCGGGAACCTCTACAATGAGCAGTTCTTC.

The CDR3 is CASSHTGTGEFSGYTF. DNA of the CDR3: TGTGCCAGCAGTCACACCGGGACAGGGGAATTTAGTGGCTACACCTTC. The chain carries TRBV4-2 and TRBJ1-2, with TRBD1 matching 10 bases. Trimming at V came to 6 bases and at J to 7 bases, leaving 14 bases not matched to a gene. This CDR3 region has 16 residues. Germline lookup yields CDR1 LGHNA and CDR2 YNFKEQ.

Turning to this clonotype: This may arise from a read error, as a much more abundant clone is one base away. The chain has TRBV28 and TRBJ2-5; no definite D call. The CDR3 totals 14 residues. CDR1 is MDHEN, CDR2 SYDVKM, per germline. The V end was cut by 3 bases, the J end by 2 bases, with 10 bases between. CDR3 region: CASSFLGVQETQYF. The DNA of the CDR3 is TGTGCCAGCAGTTTTTTAGGAGTTCAAGAGACCCAGTACTTC.

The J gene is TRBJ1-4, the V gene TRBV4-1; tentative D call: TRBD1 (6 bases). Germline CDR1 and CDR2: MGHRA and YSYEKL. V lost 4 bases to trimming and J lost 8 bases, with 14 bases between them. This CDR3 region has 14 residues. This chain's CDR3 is CASSRKQGNEKLFF. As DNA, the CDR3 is TGCGCCAGCAGCCGGAAGCAGGGGAACGAAAAACTGTTTTTT.

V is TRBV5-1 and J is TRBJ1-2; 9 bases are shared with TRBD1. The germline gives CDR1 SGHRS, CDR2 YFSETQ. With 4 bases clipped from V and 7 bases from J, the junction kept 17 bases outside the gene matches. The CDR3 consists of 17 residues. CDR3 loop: CASSQTAGQGFLRGYTF. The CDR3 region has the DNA TGCGCCAGCAGCCAAACGGCGGGACAGGGTTTTCTACGTGGCTACACCTTC.

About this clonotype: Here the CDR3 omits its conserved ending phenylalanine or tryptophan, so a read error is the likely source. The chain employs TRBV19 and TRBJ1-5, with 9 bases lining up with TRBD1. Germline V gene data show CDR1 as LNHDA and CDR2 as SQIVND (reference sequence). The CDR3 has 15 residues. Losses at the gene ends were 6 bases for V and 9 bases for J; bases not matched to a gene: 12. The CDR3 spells CASSETGGSLRPQHS. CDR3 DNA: TGTGCCAGTAGCGAGACAGGGGGTTCCCTAAGGCCCCAGCATTCT.

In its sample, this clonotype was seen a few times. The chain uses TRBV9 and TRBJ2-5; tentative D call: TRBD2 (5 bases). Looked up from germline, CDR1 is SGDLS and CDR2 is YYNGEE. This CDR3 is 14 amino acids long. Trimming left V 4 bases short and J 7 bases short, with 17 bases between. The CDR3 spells CASSTRERKGTQYF. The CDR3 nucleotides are TGTGCCAGCAGCACCCGGGAACGGAAGGGGACCCAGTACTTC.

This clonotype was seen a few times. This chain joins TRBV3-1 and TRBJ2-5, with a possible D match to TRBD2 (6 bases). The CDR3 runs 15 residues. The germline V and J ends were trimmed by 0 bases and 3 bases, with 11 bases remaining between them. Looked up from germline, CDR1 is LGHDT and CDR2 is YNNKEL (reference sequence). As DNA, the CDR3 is TGTGCCAGCAGCCAAGAGGGGACGGGGGAAGAGACCCAGTACTTC. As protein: CASSQEGTGEETQYF.

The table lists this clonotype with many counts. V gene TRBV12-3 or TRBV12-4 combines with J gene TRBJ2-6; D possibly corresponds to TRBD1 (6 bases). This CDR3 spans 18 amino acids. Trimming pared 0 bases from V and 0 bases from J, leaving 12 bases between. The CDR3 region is CASSLAPGASSGANVLTF. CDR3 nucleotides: TGTGCCAGCAGTTTAGCGCCAGGGGCAAGCTCTGGGGCCAACGTCCTGACTTTC.

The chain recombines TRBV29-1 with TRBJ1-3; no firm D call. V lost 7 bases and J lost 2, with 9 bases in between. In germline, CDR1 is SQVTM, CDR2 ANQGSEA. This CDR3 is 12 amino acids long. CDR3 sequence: CSATNPGNTIYF. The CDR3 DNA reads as TGCAGCGCGACGAATCCTGGAAACACCATATATTTT.

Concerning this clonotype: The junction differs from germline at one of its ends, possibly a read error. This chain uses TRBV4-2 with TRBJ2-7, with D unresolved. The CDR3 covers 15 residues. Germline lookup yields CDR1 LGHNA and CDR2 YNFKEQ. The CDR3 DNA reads TGTGCCAGCACCCAAGTGTTGCCTAGTATCCACGAGCAGTACTTC. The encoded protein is CASTQVLPSIHEQYF.

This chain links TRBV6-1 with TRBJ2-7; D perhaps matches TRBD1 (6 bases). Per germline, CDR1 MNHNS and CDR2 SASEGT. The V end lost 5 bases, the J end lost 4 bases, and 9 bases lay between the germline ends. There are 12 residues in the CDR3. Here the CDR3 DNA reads TGTGCCAGCAGTACAGGGCTATACGAGCAGTACTTC. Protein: CASSTGLYEQYF.

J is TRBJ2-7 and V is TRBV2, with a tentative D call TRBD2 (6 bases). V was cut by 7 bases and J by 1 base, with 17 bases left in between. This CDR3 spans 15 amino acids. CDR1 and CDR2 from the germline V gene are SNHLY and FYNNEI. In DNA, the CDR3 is TGTGCCAGCAACCGGCCTGAGCGGGTGTCCTACGAGCAGTACTTC. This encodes CASNRPERVSYEQYF. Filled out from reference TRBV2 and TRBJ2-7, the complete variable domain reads EPEVTQTPSHQVTQMGQEVILRCVPISNHLYFYWYRQILGQKVEFLVSFYNNEISEKSEIFDDQFSVERPDGSNFTLKIRSTKLEDSAMYFCASNRPERVSYEQYFGPGTRLTVT.

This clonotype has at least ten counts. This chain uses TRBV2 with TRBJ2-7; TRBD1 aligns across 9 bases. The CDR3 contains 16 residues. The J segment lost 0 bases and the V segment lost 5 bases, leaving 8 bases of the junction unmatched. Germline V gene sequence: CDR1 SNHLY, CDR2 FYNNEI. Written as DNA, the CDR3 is TGTGCCAGCAGTAAGGGACAGGGACCTTACTCCTACGAGCAGTACTTC. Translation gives CASSKGQGPYSYEQYF.

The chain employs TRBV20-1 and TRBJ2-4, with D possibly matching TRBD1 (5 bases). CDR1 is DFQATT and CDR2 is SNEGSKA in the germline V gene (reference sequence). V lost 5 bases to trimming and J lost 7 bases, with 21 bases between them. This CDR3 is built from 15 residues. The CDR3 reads CSAGPDRRVLNIQYF. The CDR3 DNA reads TGCAGTGCTGGACCCGACCGCAGGGTGTTGAACATTCAGTACTTC.

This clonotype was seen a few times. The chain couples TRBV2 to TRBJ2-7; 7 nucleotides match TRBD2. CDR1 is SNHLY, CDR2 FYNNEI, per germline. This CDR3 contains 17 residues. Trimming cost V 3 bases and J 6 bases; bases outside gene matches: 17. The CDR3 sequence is CASSESGAGTGPSEQYF. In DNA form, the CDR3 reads TGTGCCAGCAGTGAGAGCGGGGCCGGGACCGGGCCATCCGAGCAGTACTTC.

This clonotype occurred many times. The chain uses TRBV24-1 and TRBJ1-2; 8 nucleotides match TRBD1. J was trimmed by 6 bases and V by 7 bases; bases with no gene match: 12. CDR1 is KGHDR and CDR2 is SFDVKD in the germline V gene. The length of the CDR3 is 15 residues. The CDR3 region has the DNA TGTGCCACCAGCGCACGACCCGGGACAGGAAATGGCTACACCTTC. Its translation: CATSARPGTGNGYTF.

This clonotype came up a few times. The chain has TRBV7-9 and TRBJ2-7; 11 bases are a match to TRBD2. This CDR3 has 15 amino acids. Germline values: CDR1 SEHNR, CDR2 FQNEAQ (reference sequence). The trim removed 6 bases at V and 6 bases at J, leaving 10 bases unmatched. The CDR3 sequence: CASSRPTSGISEQYF. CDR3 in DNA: TGTGCCAGCAGTAGACCGACTAGCGGGATTTCCGAGCAGTACTTC.

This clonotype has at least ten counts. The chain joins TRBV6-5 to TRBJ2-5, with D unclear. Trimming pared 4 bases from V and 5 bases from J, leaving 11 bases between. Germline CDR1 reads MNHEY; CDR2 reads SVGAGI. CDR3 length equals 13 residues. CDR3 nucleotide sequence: TGTGCCAGCAGTTTACAAGCCTACGAGACCCAGTACTTC. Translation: CASSLQAYETQYF.

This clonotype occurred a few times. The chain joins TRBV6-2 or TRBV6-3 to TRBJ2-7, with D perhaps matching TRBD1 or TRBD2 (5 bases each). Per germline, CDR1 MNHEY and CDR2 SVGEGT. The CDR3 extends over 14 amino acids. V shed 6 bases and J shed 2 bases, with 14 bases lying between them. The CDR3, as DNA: TGTGCCAGCAGCTCCGGGACGCAAACCTACGAGCAGTACTTC. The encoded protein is CASSSGTQTYEQYF.

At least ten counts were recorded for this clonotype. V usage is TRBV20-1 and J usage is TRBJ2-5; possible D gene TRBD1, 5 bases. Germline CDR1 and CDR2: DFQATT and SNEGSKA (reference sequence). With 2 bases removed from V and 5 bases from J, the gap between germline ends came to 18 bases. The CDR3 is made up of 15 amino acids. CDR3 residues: CSARRGRSSVETQYF. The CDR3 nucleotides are TGCAGTGCTAGAAGGGGCAGATCAAGCGTCGAGACCCAGTACTTC.

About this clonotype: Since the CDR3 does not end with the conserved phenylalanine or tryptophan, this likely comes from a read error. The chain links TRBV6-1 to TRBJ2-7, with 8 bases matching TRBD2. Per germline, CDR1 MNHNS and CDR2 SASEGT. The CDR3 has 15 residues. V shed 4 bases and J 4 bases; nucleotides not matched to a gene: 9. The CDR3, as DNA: TGTGCCAGCAGTGGACCGGGACTAGGGGCGTACGAGCAGTACTCC. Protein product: CASSGPGLGAYEQYS.